Given below is one T cell receptor (beta chain) in context. TCRdb reworked the 5' RACE reads into one entry per CDR3 protein, no DNA. This table lists hundreds of thousands of distinct CDR3 sequences. The CDR3 loop spans 14 amino acids. From germline, CDR1 is SGHRS and CDR2 YFSETQ. These data come from a study of T cells expressing NK-cell markers. The material sequenced was blood T cells: a sorted CD56 or NKG2C T cell subset, CD4+ or CD8+ T cells, or bulk PBMC T cells (not recorded which). This clonotype was obtained from a woman aged 18 to 75 in good health. The chain couples TRBV5-1 to TRBJ2-7; TCRdb indicates TRBD2, and absent DNA this call remains unverified. The CDR3 region is CASSLEQGPREQYF.